The clone carrying this T cell receptor beta chain was detected only a few times. The antigen is not known. TCRdb re-called the 5' RACE reads through MiXCR, storing one row per CDR3 protein. The sample has roughly 110,000 distinct CDR3 sequences, around an eighth seen once; the top ten hold 30% to 45%. The entry originates in a study of T-cell memory formation after mild COVID-19. Trimming removed 1 base from V and 4 bases from J, with 10 bases in between. The germline gives CDR1 SGHTA, CDR2 FQGNSA. The CDR3 extends over 14 amino acids. Whole-study results and caveats: Pre-infection memory carried some responding clones, suggesting that cross-reactive memory joined.

The sample was PBMCs or a T cell subset sorted from them (not recorded which). This clonotype was obtained from a man aged 18 to 29 who had mild COVID-19 (a few samples of this study predate the infection). Cell type and time point are not known. The genes are TRBV7-2 and TRBJ2-5; D is uncertain. The CDR3 nucleotides read TGTGCCAGCAGCTTAGTAGGGTTTCGAGAGACCCAGTACTTC. This encodes CASSLVGFRETQYF. The whole variable domain, remainder taken from reference TRBV7-2 and TRBJ2-5, is GAGVSQSPSNKVTEKGKDVELRCDPISGHTALYWYRQSLGQGLEFLIYFQGNSAPDKSGLPSDRFSAERTGGSVSTLTIQRTQQEDSAVYLCASSLVGFRETQYFGPGTRLLVL.